This section outlines one T cell receptor (beta chain) sequence together with its context. The record originates from a study of blood T cell repertoires in COVID-19. CDR3 length: 16 amino acids. Germline V gene sequence: CDR1 SGHTA, CDR2 FQGNSA. V shed 0 bases and J shed 2 bases, with 11 bases lying between them. Authors' processing steps: Estimates of nucleated cell counts were drawn from the amplification of reference gene primers. Profiling relied on immunoSEQ multiplex PCR, and the TCRdb table lists in-frame clones only, not all of them. V, J and clone size are those of that table, while D and trimming were read from the DNA. This sample yields about 250,000 clones, of which approximately 85% are seen a single time; approximately 9.1% belongs to the top ten. Recruits, aged about 18 to 100 years, lived in 20 to 30 US areas.

The TCR originated in a woman aged 45-60 years with acute COVID-19. This chain links TRBV7-2 with TRBJ1-5, with D unresolved. The sequenced sample consisted of PBMCs or T cells enriched from blood (not recorded which). The CDR3 region is CASSLAPSQGNQPQHF. CDR3 DNA: TGTGCCAGCAGCTTAGCCCCGAGCCAGGGCAATCAGCCCCAGCATTTT.